The next 23 T cell receptor beta chains were all read from a single sample in a study of T-cell reconstitution after alpha-beta-depleted transplantation in children. It was with unique molecular identifiers that the TCRbeta library was prepared. Via MiXCR, TCRdb re-called the PCR reads, giving one row per CDR3 protein. The repertoire includes roughly 500,000 distinct CDR3 sequences, about 31% of them detected once, and 2% to 3% sits in the top ten. The sequenced sample was PBMCs from the stem cell graft donor, obtained from the stem cell graft. The receptors were sampled from a human donor who donated a stem cell graft to a child with aplastic anemia.

V and J are TRBV28 and TRBJ1-4, with 7 nucleotides matching TRBD1. This CDR3 spans 16 amino acids. Per germline, CDR1 MDHEN and CDR2 SYDVKM. Trimming cost V 4 bases and J 5 bases; bases outside gene matches: 10. The CDR3 DNA reads as TGTGCCAGCAGTTCACACAATCCGGGACAGAATGAAAAACTGTTTTTT. Its translation: CASSSHNPGQNEKLFF.

This chain links TRBV5-6 with TRBJ1-2; 7 positions match TRBD1. The ends lost 0 bases at V and 3 bases at J; junction bases unmatched: 8. The length of the CDR3 is 16 residues. Germline V CDR1 and CDR2: SGHDT, YYEEEE. The CDR3 loop is CASSLGQGVADYGYTF. CDR3 nucleotides: TGTGCCAGCAGCTTGGGTCAGGGGGTTGCGGACTATGGCTACACCTTC.

The chain combines TRBV6-2 or TRBV6-3 with TRBJ2-3; 12 bases map to TRBD2. V shed 6 bases, J shed 5 bases, and the junction held 6 bases outside the gene matches. The CDR3 consists of 15 residues. Germline CDR1 reads MNHEY; CDR2 reads SVGEGT. CDR3 loop: CASSPGLAGRDTQYF. Here the CDR3 DNA reads TGTGCCAGCAGCCCTGGACTAGCGGGAAGAGATACGCAGTATTTT.

CDR3 protein: CASTSFSREVYGYTF. CDR3 bases: TGTGCCAGCACCTCATTTTCCAGAGAGGTCTATGGCTACACCTTC. V usage is TRBV12-3 or TRBV12-4 and J usage is TRBJ1-2; no firm D call. The CDR3 is made up of 15 amino acids. V lost 7 bases, J lost 4 bases, and 19 bases lay in between.

The chain has TRBV4-3 and TRBJ2-1; D gene uncertain. Germline lookup yields CDR1 LGHNA and CDR2 YSLEER. The CDR3 spans 16 residues. V shed 0 bases and J shed 5 bases, with 14 bases lying between them. The CDR3 is CASSQEWKNMNNEQFF. In DNA form, the CDR3 reads TGCGCCAGCAGCCAAGAGTGGAAAAATATGAACAATGAGCAGTTCTTC.

J is TRBJ2-1 and V is TRBV3-1; 7 nucleotides align to TRBD2. Per the germline V gene, CDR1 is LGHDT and CDR2 is YNNKEL (reference sequence). V dropped 8 bases and J dropped 2; count of bases not matched to a gene: 18. The CDR3 runs to 18 residues. The CDR3, as DNA: TGTGCCAGCTCCCAAGATGGTGTGACGGGAGGTCCCTACAATGAGCAGTTCTTC. This sequence encodes CASSQDGVTGGPYNEQFF.

This clonotype turned up a few times. V gene TRBV12-3 or TRBV12-4 combines with J gene TRBJ2-5; tentatively, D is TRBD1 (6 bases). Trimming removed 7 bases at V and 2 bases at J, with 17 bases between. This CDR3 comprises 15 residues. The CDR3 region is CASTNRDPLQETQYF. In nucleotides, the CDR3 is TGTGCCAGCACCAACAGGGATCCCTTACAAGAGACCCAGTACTTC.

This rearrangement joins TRBV5-6 to TRBJ2-5; D is perhaps TRBD1 or TRBD2 (5 bases each). The CDR3 length is 16 residues. Germline V lookup: CDR1 SGHDT, CDR2 YYEEEE. V lost 3 bases and J lost 2, with 17 bases in between. The CDR3: CASSYSPTGLQETQYF. CDR3 DNA sequence: TGTGCCAGCAGCTACTCCCCGACGGGGCTGCAAGAGACCCAGTACTTC.

In its sample, this clonotype was seen a few times. Here the CDR3 DNA reads TGCGCCAGCAGCTTTGGGACAGGACCCCCTAGCACAGATACGCAGTATTTT. Translation: CASSFGTGPPSTDTQYF. This chain uses TRBV5-1 with TRBJ2-3; 8 bases fit TRBD1. J lost 0 bases, V lost 2 bases, and 8 bases had no gene match. Germline values: CDR1 SGHRS, CDR2 YFSETQ. The CDR3 runs to 17 residues.

The chain joins TRBV20-1 to TRBJ2-3, with D perhaps TRBD1 (5 bases). V was cut by 7 bases and J by 0 bases, with 14 bases left in between. CDR1 and CDR2 from the germline V gene are DFQATT and SNEGSKA (reference sequence). The CDR3 consists of 14 residues. In DNA form, the CDR3 reads TGCAGTGTCCAGGGTCGCCGAAGCACAGATACGCAGTATTTT. This translates into CSVQGRRSTDTQYF.

This clonotype occurred a few times. The chain employs TRBV30 and TRBJ1-1, with 8 bases matching TRBD1. V was clipped by 5 bases and J by 4 bases; unmatched bases: 9. Germline values: CDR1 GTSNPN, CDR2 SVGIG (reference sequence). CDR3 size: 14 residues. The CDR3 nucleotides are TGTGCCTGGGGCACTGGACAGGGCCTCACTGAAGCTTTCTTT. Its protein product is CAWGTGQGLTEAFF.

This rearrangement joins TRBV11-2 to TRBJ1-4, with a tentative D call TRBD1 (6 bases). The CDR3 is 18 amino acids. CDR1 is SGHAT, CDR2 FQNNGV, per germline. Trimming removed 5 bases from V and 2 bases from J, with 21 bases in between. The CDR3: CASSKTPGDVTTNEKLFF. CDR3 DNA sequence: TGTGCCAGCAGCAAAACCCCAGGGGATGTTACGACTAATGAAAAACTGTTTTTT.

This clonotype came up a few times. The chain is built from TRBV27 and TRBJ1-1, with D possibly being TRBD1 (6 bases). This CDR3 has 16 amino acids. Trimming pared 6 bases from V and 3 bases from J, leaving 20 bases between. Germline V gene lookup returns CDR1 MNHEY and CDR2 SMNVEV (reference sequence). The CDR3 reads CASRPSLGGGDTEAFF. The CDR3 nucleotides read TGTGCCAGCAGGCCGTCCTTGGGGGGCGGGGACACTGAAGCTTTCTTT.

The chain carries TRBV29-1 and TRBJ1-1; D remains ambiguous. There are 13 residues in the CDR3. Trimming left V 7 bases short and J 1 base short, with 13 bases between. CDR1 and CDR2 from the germline V gene are SQVTM and ANQGSEA. The CDR3 spells CSADTQKNTEAFF. For the CDR3, the DNA is TGCAGCGCTGACACCCAAAAGAACACTGAAGCTTTCTTT.

The chain employs TRBV12-3 or TRBV12-4 and TRBJ2-7, with no clear D. The CDR3 extends over 13 amino acids. Trimming pared 0 bases from V and 3 bases from J, leaving 6 bases between. The DNA for the CDR3 is TGTGCCAGCAGTTTAGCGGCTGACTACGAGCAGTACTTC. This gives the protein CASSLAADYEQYF.

This clonotype has a handful of counts. The chain links TRBV2 to TRBJ2-1; TRBD2 agrees at 11 bases. Germline V gene lookup returns CDR1 SNHLY and CDR2 FYNNEI. The CDR3 extends over 16 amino acids. V dropped 5 bases and J dropped 8; count of bases not matched to a gene: 11. As DNA, the CDR3 is TGTGCCAGCAGTTCTTTAGCGGGAGGGTATAGCTATGAGCAGTTCTTC. Encoded protein: CASSSLAGGYSYEQFF.

V gene TRBV12-3 or TRBV12-4 combines with J gene TRBJ1-6; TRBD1 matches at 7 bases. The CDR3 is made up of 14 amino acids. J lost 3 bases, V lost 8 bases, and 4 bases had no gene match. The CDR3 DNA is TGTGCCAGCCACCGGGACAGCTATAATTCACCCCTCCACTTT. The encoded protein is CASHRDSYNSPLHF.

The V call is TRBV29-1, the J call TRBJ2-5; D perhaps matches TRBD2 (5 bases). V gave up 3 bases and J gave up 1 base, with 12 bases separating them. Per germline, CDR1 SQVTM and CDR2 ANQGSEA. The CDR3 length is 14 residues. The CDR3 loop reads CSVEADYTQETQYF. The CDR3 DNA reads TGCAGCGTTGAGGCCGACTATACCCAAGAGACCCAGTACTTC.

The chain employs TRBV7-9 and TRBJ1-4; D may be TRBD1 (5 bases). The germline V and J ends were trimmed by 1 base and 5 bases, with 14 bases remaining between them. The CDR3 has 16 residues. Germline loops: CDR1 SEHNR, CDR2 FQNEAQ (reference sequence). In DNA form, the CDR3 reads TGTGCCAGCAGCTTAGGTTTCGAGGGACTGAATGAAAAACTGTTTTTT. It codes for CASSLGFEGLNEKLFF.

The chain employs TRBV7-2 and TRBJ2-4; D gene uncertain. The CDR3 loop spans 14 amino acids. Germline CDR1 and CDR2: SGHTA and FQGNSA. V was clipped by 1 base and J by 7 bases, with 11 bases between them. This CDR3 reads CASSLERVGNIQYF. As DNA, the CDR3 is TGTGCCAGCAGCTTAGAAAGGGTGGGGAACATTCAGTACTTC. Supplemented by reference TRBV7-2 and TRBJ2-4, the full variable domain reads GAGVSQSPSNKVTEKGKDVELRCDPISGHTALYWYRQSLGQGLEFLIYFQGNSAPDKSGLPSDRFSAERTGGSVSTLTIQRTQQEDSAVYLCASSLERVGNIQYFGAGTRLSVL.

This chain links TRBV9 with TRBJ1-2, with 8 bases identical to TRBD1. This CDR3 has 15 amino acids. Germline trimming cut 4 bases from V and 0 bases from J; bases unmatched to any gene: 5. Germline CDR1 and CDR2: SGDLS and YYNGEE. The CDR3 loop is CASSPGQGANYGYTF. CDR3 coding DNA: TGTGCCAGCAGCCCCGGACAGGGAGCTAACTATGGCTACACCTTC.

Only a few counts were recorded for this clonotype. This sequence joins TRBV27 and TRBJ2-5; no clear D. CDR1 MNHEY and CDR2 SMNVEV come from the germline V gene (reference sequence). The ends were cut back, 5 bases at V and 2 bases at J, with 27 bases in the middle. The length of the CDR3 is 19 residues. The CDR3 reads CASSLTPVGVIAGQETQYF. Written as DNA, the CDR3 is TGTGCCAGCAGTCTAACTCCGGTCGGTGTGATAGCCGGGCAAGAGACCCAGTACTTC.

Only a few counts were recorded for this clonotype. The V call is TRBV11-3, the J call TRBJ2-2, with TRBD2 matching over 9 bases. The ends lost 5 bases at V and 8 bases at J; junction bases unmatched: 9. Germline V CDR1 and CDR2: SGHNT, YENEEA. The length of the CDR3 is 15 residues. CDR3 protein: CASSPISGSKGELFF. As DNA, the CDR3 is TGTGCCAGCAGCCCCATTAGCGGGAGTAAGGGGGAGCTGTTTTTT.